This T cell receptor (beta chain) comes out of a study of beta chain features in type 1 diabetes. The study's findings and limits: In all four CD4+ subsets, TCRB CDR3 length was significantly, moderately reduced in type 1 diabetes.

The isolated RNA, all of it, was reverse transcribed, so expressed TCRB transcripts were what got sequenced. Using immunoSEQ multiplex PCR, the repertoire was profiled, and TCRdb retains in-frame clones only, with some absent. The repertoire consists of some 360,000 clones, with 9.5% to 10% occurring once and the leading ten covering less than 0.65%. Trimming pared 1 base from V and 1 base from J, leaving 22 bases between. There are 19 residues in the CDR3. Germline V gene lookup returns CDR1 SGHVS and CDR2 FNYEAQ. On this clone: The antigen remains undetermined.

What was sequenced was central memory CD4+ T cells from blood. The clonotype originates from a man younger than 40 with type 1 diabetes. The chain is built from TRBV7-6 and TRBJ1-1, with D maybe TRBD1 (5 bases). The CDR3 DNA follows: TGTGCCAGCAGCTTAGAGTCTCACCGGGCAGGACAATCGAACACTGAAGCTTTCTTT. Protein: CASSLESHRAGQSNTEAFF.